This record concerns one T cell receptor beta chain sequence. TCRdb ran MiXCR on the 5' RACE reads and lists one entry per CDR3 protein. The sample holds 1.5 million to 2 million distinct CDR3 sequences; more than 30% are singletons and the top ten take approximately 0.25%. This record comes from a study of identical twins. The receptor was isolated from a newborn girl in good health. The sequencing sample was made of cord blood.

DNA of the CDR3: TGTGCCAGCCACGGACAGGTGGGCCCCCAAGAGACCCAGTACTTC. Its protein is CASHGQVGPQETQYF. The chain carries TRBV6-1 and TRBJ2-5; 7 positions agree with TRBD1. This CDR3 contains 15 residues. The germline V gene has CDR1 MNHNS and CDR2 SASEGT. The V gene end was trimmed by 8 bases and the J gene end by 1 base; junction bases not matched to a gene: 10.